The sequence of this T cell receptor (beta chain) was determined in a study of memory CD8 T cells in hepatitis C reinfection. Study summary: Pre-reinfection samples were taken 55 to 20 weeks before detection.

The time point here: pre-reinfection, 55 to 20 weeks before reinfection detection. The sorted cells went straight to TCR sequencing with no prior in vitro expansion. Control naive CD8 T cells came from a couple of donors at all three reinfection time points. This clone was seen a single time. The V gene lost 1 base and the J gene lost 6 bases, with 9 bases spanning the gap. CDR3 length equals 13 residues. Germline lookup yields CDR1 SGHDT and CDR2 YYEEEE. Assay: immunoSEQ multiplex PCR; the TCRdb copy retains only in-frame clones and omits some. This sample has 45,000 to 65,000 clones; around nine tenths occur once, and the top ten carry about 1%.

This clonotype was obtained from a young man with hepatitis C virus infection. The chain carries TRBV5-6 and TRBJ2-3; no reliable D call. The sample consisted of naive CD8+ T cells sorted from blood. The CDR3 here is CASSLPPDDTQYF. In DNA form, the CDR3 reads TGTGCCAGCAGCTTGCCGCCAGATGATACGCAGTATTTT.